These T cell receptor beta chains were read from a single sample in a study of blood T cell repertoires in COVID-19. Assay: immunoSEQ multiplex PCR; the TCRdb copy retains only in-frame clones and omits some. The data show approximately 270,000 clones, under 85% seen once. What was sequenced was peripheral blood. These receptor sequences come from a human donor with COVID-19, enrolled during active disease. The donor label of this sample is uncertain. Each CDR3 is given with its conserved first and last residue. The D gene is left open where the match is weak. Size is omitted from some rows. Given values are once, few, many or a class for expanded clones.

TRBV7-2,.,TRBJ2-2,TRBD1,TGTGCCAGCAGCTTAGCGGCCCACAGGGGCACCGGGGAGCTGTTTTTT,CASSLAAHRGTGELFF
TRBV7-9,.,TRBJ2-7,TRBD2,TGTGCCAGCAGCTTAGAGGGCGGGAGGCCGCTCTACGAGCAGTACTTC,CASSLEGGRPLYEQYF
TRBV30,.,TRBJ1-2,.,TGTGCCTGGAGGGTTGTGGGCAGGGCGTTTAACTATGGCTACACCTTC,CAWRVVGRAFNYGYTF
TRBV7-8,.,TRBJ2-5,TRBD2,TGTGCCAGCAGCCGAGGGGAGTACGGACTAGCGGCCCGCAGTAAAGAGACCCAGTACTTC,CASSRGEYGLAARSKETQYF
TRBV19,few,TRBJ2-3,TRBD2,TGTGCCAGTAGTATAGATCTGCCTAGCGGGGGAGGGTCAGATACGCAGTATTTT,CASSIDLPSGGGSDTQYF
TRBV27,few,TRBJ2-3,.,TGTGCCAGCAGGCCGACTAGACTCCGAAAAACAGATACGCAGTATTTT,CASRPTRLRKTDTQYF
TRBV28,.,TRBJ1-1,.,TGTGCCAGCAGTTCTCCGGGGAGGGTAGGAACTGAAGCTTTCTTT,CASSSPGRVGTEAFF
TRBV5-1,.,TRBJ2-1,.,TGCGCCAGCAGCGCCGTGCAGTACAATGAGCAGTTCTTC,CASSAVQYNEQFF
TRBV6-2/TRBV6-3,.,TRBJ1-5,.,TGTGCCAGCAGTTTGGACAACGGTCAGCCCCAGCATTTT,CASSLDNGQPQHF
TRBV6-5,.,TRBJ1-5,TRBD1,TGTGCCAGCAGCGCCGACAGGGGTCATGAACAGCCCCAGCATTTT,CASSADRGHEQPQHF
TRBV28,.,TRBJ1-2,TRBD1,TGTGCCAGCAGTTTAACAGGGGGCGGAAGAGGCGTCTATGGCTACACCTTC,CASSLTGGGRGVYGYTF
TRBV7-8,.,TRBJ1-1,TRBD1,TGTGCCAGCAGCTTTGGACAGGGCCTAAAGAACACTGAAGCTTTCTTT,CASSFGQGLKNTEAFF
TRBV25-1,.,TRBJ1-2,.,TGTGCCAGCAGTGAGGCCCCAGATTATGGCTACACCTTC,CASSEAPDYGYTF
TRBV6-6,.,TRBJ1-2,TRBD1,TGTGCCAGCAGTCTTGGGACAGGGGGCCGAGCTAACTATGGCTACACCTTC,CASSLGTGGRANYGYTF
TRBV18,once,TRBJ1-1,TRBD1,TGTGCCAGCTCTTCGGACAGGGCGAACACTGAAGCTTTCTTT,CASSSDRANTEAFF
TRBV5-4,.,TRBJ1-4,.,TGTGCCAGCAGCTTGATGTCAGCTAATGAAAAACTGTTTTTT,CASSLMSANEKLFF
TRBV6-5,.,TRBJ1-2,TRBD1,TGTGCCAGCAGTTTCGTACAGGGGGAGGTCTATGGCTACACCTTC,CASSFVQGEVYGYTF
TRBV19,.,TRBJ2-1,TRBD2,TGTGCCAGTAGCACCGGGGCGGGAGAATTCCATGAGCAGTTCTTC,CASSTGAGEFHEQFF
TRBV18,.,TRBJ1-2,.,TGTGCCAGCTCACCACCTCAAACAACGGGCTATGGCTACACCTTC,CASSPPQTTGYGYTF
TRBV5-4,.,TRBJ2-7,TRBD1,TGTGCCAGCAGCTTGGCGGGGAACCGACAGGGCGGCGAGCAGTACTTC,CASSLAGNRQGGEQYF
TRBV29-1,.,TRBJ2-1,.,TGCAGCACCCGACTAGTACGGGATTTCAATGAGCAGTTCTTC,CSTRLVRDFNEQFF
TRBV5-6,.,TRBJ1-4,.,TGTGCCAGCAGCTTGGGACGGCTTAGCGCAACTAATGAAAAACTGTTTTTT,CASSLGRLSATNEKLFF
TRBV28,.,TRBJ1-2,TRBD1,TGTGCCAGCAGGTACACGGGACAGGGGAGGAACTATGGCTACACCTTC,CASRYTGQGRNYGYTF
TRBV3-1/TRBV3-2,.,TRBJ2-7,TRBD1,TGTGCCAGCAGCATAAATGGACAGGGGGCGCTAGGCGAGCAGTACTTC,CASSINGQGALGEQYF
TRBV4-1,.,TRBJ2-7,TRBD1,TGCGCCAGCAGCCCGACAGGGGGCCTTACCTACGAGCAGTACTTC,CASSPTGGLTYEQYF
TRBV28,.,TRBJ1-5,.,TGTGCCTCTCGTAGCAATCAGCCCCAGCATTTT,CASRSNQPQHF
TRBV27,.,TRBJ1-6,.,TGTGCCAGCAGTAGGGTCAGGGGATCCTATAATTCACCCCTCCACTTT,CASSRVRGSYNSPLHF
TRBV5-1,.,TRBJ2-5,TRBD1,TGCGCCAGCAACCAGGGGGCGGAAATGGAGACCCAGTACTTC,CASNQGAEMETQYF
TRBV30,.,TRBJ1-5,.,TGTGCCTGGAGGGGGCCTCAGCCCCAGCATTTT,CAWRGPQPQHF
TRBV29-1,.,TRBJ1-2,TRBD1,TGCAGCGTTATCGATGACAGGGGCTATGGCTACACCTTC,CSVIDDRGYGYTF
TRBV3-1/TRBV3-2,.,TRBJ2-1,TRBD2,TGTGCCAGCAGCCAAGACTGGACTAGCGGGACTGATGAGCAGTTCTTC,CASSQDWTSGTDEQFF
TRBV4-1,.,TRBJ2-3,TRBD2,TGCGCCAGCAGCCAAGAGAGGGCGGGAGCAGATACGCAGTATTTT,CASSQERAGADTQYF
TRBV5-4,.,TRBJ1-4,.,TGTGCCAGCAGCTTGGCTACAGAGAGAAATGAAAAACTGTTTTTT,CASSLATERNEKLFF
TRBV11-2,.,TRBJ2-7,.,TGTGCCAGCAGCCACGGGAGTCCCTACGAGCAGTACTTC,CASSHGSPYEQYF
TRBV19,.,TRBJ1-1,TRBD1,TGTGCCAGTATTCGAACAGGGGGGTCCGGTGAAGCTTTCTTT,CASIRTGGSGEAFF
TRBV6-4,.,TRBJ1-3,TRBD1,TGTGCCAGCAGTGACTCGATTGTCTCGGCGGCAGGGGGAAGCTCTGGAAACACCATATATTTT,CASSDSIVSAAGGSSGNTIYF
TRBV18,.,TRBJ2-1,TRBD2,TGTGCCAGCTCACCCGGGGTTCTAGCGGGAGCCTACAATGAGCAGTTCTTC,CASSPGVLAGAYNEQFF
TRBV3-1/TRBV3-2,.,TRBJ2-1,TRBD2,TGTGCCAGCAGCCCGCAGCGGGAGGTTTACAATGAGCAGTTCTTC,CASSPQREVYNEQFF
TRBV5-4,.,TRBJ1-2,TRBD1,TGTGCCAGCAGTTACGACAGGGGGCGAGGCTACACCTTC,CASSYDRGRGYTF
TRBV12-5,.,TRBJ1-2,.,TGTGCTAGTGGTCTACAGGGATCCGACTATGGCTACACCTTC,CASGLQGSDYGYTF
TRBV7-3,.,TRBJ1-2,.,TGTGCCAGCAGCTTATATGGGGGGGAGAACTATGGCTACACCTTC,CASSLYGGENYGYTF
TRBV27,.,TRBJ1-2,.,TGTGCCAGCAGACTCAGGGGAGCTAACTATGGCTACACCTTC,CASRLRGANYGYTF
TRBV9,few,TRBJ2-1,TRBD2,TGTGCCAGTGGGACTAGCGGGAGCGTTTACTACAATGAGCAGTTCTTC,CASGTSGSVYYNEQFF
TRBV28,.,TRBJ1-1,.,TGTGCCAGCAGTTGGGGGGATAAGGGGAACACTGAAGCTTTCTTT,CASSWGDKGNTEAFF
TRBV7-2,.,TRBJ1-6,.,TGTGCCAGCAGCTTAGCCCTGAGGGATTCACCCCTCCACTTT,CASSLALRDSPLHF
TRBV7-6,.,TRBJ2-3,.,TGTGCCAGCAGCTTAGCGTATAAAAGCGGGTACAGCACAGATACGCAGTATTTT,CASSLAYKSGYSTDTQYF
TRBV19,.,TRBJ1-4,TRBD1,TGTGCCAGTAGCGCGACAGGGACTAAACTGTTTTTT,CASSATGTKLFF
TRBV28,.,TRBJ2-5,TRBD1,TGTGCCAGCAGTGGGGCAGGGGGCTTAGAGACCCAGTACTTC,CASSGAGGLETQYF
TRBV29-1,.,TRBJ1-2,.,TGCAGCGTTGAAACCCCGGGAGGACCCTATGGCTACACCTTC,CSVETPGGPYGYTF
TRBV11-1,.,TRBJ1-1,TRBD1,TGTGCCAGCAGCTTCCGGACAGGGGGGAACACTGAAGCTTTCTTT,CASSFRTGGNTEAFF
TRBV6-1,.,TRBJ2-5,.,TGTGCCAGCAGTGATAGAATGGAGACCCAGTACTTC,CASSDRMETQYF
TRBV28,.,TRBJ1-1,.,TGTGCCAGCAGTCAGGGTTACACTGAAGCTTTCTTT,CASSQGYTEAFF
TRBV30,.,TRBJ1-5,.,TGTGCCTGGTCCCCCCCGCTAGGTAGCAATCAGCCCCAGCATTTT,CAWSPPLGSNQPQHF
TRBV28,.,TRBJ1-4,.,TGTGCCAGCAGTCCGACAGGAAGAAGGGGAACTAATGAAAAACTGTTTTTT,CASSPTGRRGTNEKLFF
TRBV5-5,once,TRBJ2-5,TRBD2,TGTGCCAGCAGCTTGGGGCCACTAGCGGAGGAGGGGACCCAGTACTTC,CASSLGPLAEEGTQYF
TRBV5-4,.,TRBJ1-4,.,TGTGCCAGCAGCTCCGGCGGGGGAAGAACTAATGAAAAACTGTTTTTT,CASSSGGGRTNEKLFF
TRBV3-1/TRBV3-2,.,TRBJ2-1,TRBD2,TGTGCCAGCAGCCAAGGGCTAGCGGGGTACAATGAGCAGTTCTTC,CASSQGLAGYNEQFF